The rows below give T cell receptor beta chains drawn from one sample of a study of blood T cell repertoires in COVID-19. Clones were read by immunoSEQ multiplex PCR, and TCRdb kept only the in-frame ones, dropping some. The repertoire consists of just over 80,000 clones, with 65% to 90% occurring once and the leading ten covering over 35%. The material sequenced was peripheral blood. The source is a man older than 75 with acute or convalescent COVID-19. Both conserved end residues are trimmed from each CDR3.

TRBV3-1/TRBV3-2 | ASSQVGGKGYT
TRBV25-1 | ASRRTGSSYEQY
TRBV7-3 | ASSFGTEETQY
TRBV5-5 | ASSITGFNQPQH
TRBV9 | ASSAKTGGAYEQY
TRBV18 | ASSPRTSAYNEQF
TRBV20-1 | SRGQQETQY
TRBV28 | ASRQDSGYTGELF
TRBV9 | ASSVGAGGSQETQY
TRBV27 | ASDRGYTGELF
TRBV25-1 | ASSESSGTAYNSPLH
TRBV6-5 | ASRPGVNYGYT
TRBV3-1/TRBV3-2 | ASSQEEREVYNEQF
TRBV5-1 | ASSLQPQETQY
TRBV7-2 | ASSIVASGQETQY
TRBV30 | AWSVGGRPHSYEQY
TRBV2 | ASSGTSGPDTQY
TRBV6-1 | ASSWDRGPYEQY
TRBV7-3 | ASSLQVIRLGNTEAF
TRBV9 | ASSAHGQGVGETQY
TRBV2 | ASRGNEETQY
TRBV2 | ASRGGGGDTQY
TRBV18 | ASADSRSEAF
TRBV28 | ASSTALTGIP
TRBV5-4 | ASSLFGTSTDTQY
TRBV11-1 | ASSSGQGVKETQY
TRBV12-5 | ASGFTTSGTGELF
TRBV18 | ASSPLDSYEQY
TRBV14 | ASSYGLTATGELF
TRBV30 | AWSVQGTGNQPQH
TRBV7-3 | ASSSPGRGNEQF
TRBV16 | ASSPPGLAGVGEQF
TRBV5-1 | ASSLQWSGASYEQY
TRBV2 | ASRRDITDTQY
TRBV5-4 | ASRTGWRDTQY
TRBV30 | AGRSPTGGSGYT
TRBV29-1 | SIQGGPIETQY